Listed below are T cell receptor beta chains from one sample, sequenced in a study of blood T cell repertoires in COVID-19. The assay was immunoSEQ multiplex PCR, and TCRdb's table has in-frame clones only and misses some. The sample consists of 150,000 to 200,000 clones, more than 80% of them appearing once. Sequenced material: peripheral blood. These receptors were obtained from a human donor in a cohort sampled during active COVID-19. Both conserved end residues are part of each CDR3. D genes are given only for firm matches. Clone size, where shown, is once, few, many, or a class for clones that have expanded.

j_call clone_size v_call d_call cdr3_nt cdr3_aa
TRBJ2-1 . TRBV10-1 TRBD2 TGCGCCAGCAGTCCCGAGAAGCGGGGGAGCTCCTACAATGAGCAGTTCTTC CASSPEKRGSSYNEQFF
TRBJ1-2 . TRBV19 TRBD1 TGTGCCAGTAGTATCGACAGGGGAGCCTATGGCTACACCTTC CASSIDRGAYGYTF
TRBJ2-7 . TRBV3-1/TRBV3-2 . TGTGCCAGCAGAGGGGCCCCTTCCGAGCAGTACTTC CASRGAPSEQYF
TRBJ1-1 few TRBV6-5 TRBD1 TGTGCCACACGGACAGGGGGCTCCACTGAAGCTTTCTTT CATRTGGSTEAFF
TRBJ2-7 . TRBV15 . TGTGCCACCAGCAGAGGTCTGACGGCTGAGGAGTACTTC CATSRGLTAEEYF
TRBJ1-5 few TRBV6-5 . TGTGCCAGCAATACGGGAGGGACTAGCAATCAGCCCCAGCATTTT CASNTGGTSNQPQHF
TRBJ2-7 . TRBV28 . TGTGCCAGCAGTCTCGCGGGGGACAAAGCCTACGAGCAGTACTTC CASSLAGDKAYEQYF
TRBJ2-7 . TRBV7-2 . TGTGCCAGCAGCGCAAGTCTAGCGCGATTCCACGAGCAGTACTTC CASSASLARFHEQYF
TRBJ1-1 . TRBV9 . TGTGCCAGCAGCGTAAGGGGTGGGGATGGTATGGACACTGAAGCTTTCTTT CASSVRGGDGMDTEAFF
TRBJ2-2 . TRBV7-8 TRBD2 TGTGCCAGCAGCTTAGTCGGTAGCGGGGGTAACACCGGGGAGCTGTTTTTT CASSLVGSGGNTGELFF
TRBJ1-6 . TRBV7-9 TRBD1 TGTGCCACTACGATGGGCCAGGGGGGTTCACCCCTCCACTTT CATTMGQGGSPLHF
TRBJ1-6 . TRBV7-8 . TGTGCCAGCAGCTTAGGGACAGCCAATTCACCCCTCCACTTT CASSLGTANSPLHF
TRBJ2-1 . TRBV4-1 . TGCGCCAGCAGCCAAGTTGTTAGCGGCTACAATGAGCAGTTCTTC CASSQVVSGYNEQFF
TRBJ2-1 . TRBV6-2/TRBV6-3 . TGTGCCAGCAGCACGTATAGAAACGAGCAGTTCTTC CASSTYRNEQFF
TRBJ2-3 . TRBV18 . TGTGCCAGCTCACCACTAGCCCCGGATACGCAGTATTTT CASSPLAPDTQYF
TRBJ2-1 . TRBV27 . TGTGCCAGCAGTCCAGACTCCCGCGGGGAGCAGTTCTTC CASSPDSRGEQFF
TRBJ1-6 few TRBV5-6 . TGTGCCAGCAGCTTGGCCGGTTCCTATAATTCACCCCTCCACTTT CASSLAGSYNSPLHF
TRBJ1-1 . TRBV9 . TGTGCCAGCAGCGTAGCTACGAGGGCCACTGAAGCTTTCTTT CASSVATRATEAFF
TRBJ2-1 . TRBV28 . TGTGCCAGCAGTTTGGAGGCGTCGGGGGAGCAGTTCTTC CASSLEASGEQFF
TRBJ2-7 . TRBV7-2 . TGTGCCAGCAGCTTAATGCGACAGACCTACGAGCAGTACTTC CASSLMRQTYEQYF
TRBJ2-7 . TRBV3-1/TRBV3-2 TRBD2 TGTGCCAGCAGCCGACTAGCGGGAGGTTCCTACGAGCAGTACTTC CASSRLAGGSYEQYF
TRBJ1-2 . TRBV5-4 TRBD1 TGTGCCAGCAGCTTGACAGGGGGCTCTGGCTACACCTTC CASSLTGGSGYTF
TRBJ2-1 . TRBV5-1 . TGCGCCAGCAGCCTATCGGGGCTAGCGTATGAGCAGTTCTTC CASSLSGLAYEQFF
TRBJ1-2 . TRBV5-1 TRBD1 TGCGCCAGCAGCTTGACAGGGGACTATGGCTACACCTTC CASSLTGDYGYTF
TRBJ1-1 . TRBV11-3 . TGTGCCAGCAGCTTTGACACGAACACTGAAGCTTTCTTT CASSFDTNTEAFF
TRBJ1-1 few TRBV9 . TGTGCCAGCAGCCCAGGAAGAGACACTGAAGCTTTCTTT CASSPGRDTEAFF
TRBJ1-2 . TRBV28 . TGTGCCAGCACCGTCGAGGGCCGGCCGGGGGGCTACACCTTC CASTVEGRPGGYTF
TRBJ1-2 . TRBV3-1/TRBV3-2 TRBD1 TGTGCCAGCAGCCAAGATCGTAACAGCAGGGGGCGCAGAGGCCACACCTTC CASSQDRNSRGRRGHTF
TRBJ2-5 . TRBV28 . TGTGCCAGCAGTTTAACTATGTGGGGCCTAATCGAAGAGACCCAGTACTTC CASSLTMWGLIEETQYF
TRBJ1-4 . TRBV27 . TGTGCCAGCAGTTACAGAAAGGATGAAAAACTGTTTTTT CASSYRKDEKLFF
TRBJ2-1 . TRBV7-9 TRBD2 TGTGCCAGCAGCTTAGAAGGTAGCGGGTACAATGAGCAGTTCTTC CASSLEGSGYNEQFF
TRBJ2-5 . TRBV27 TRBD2 TGTGCCAGCAGTCCTTCCCTAGCGGGGGGGCCGGAGACCCAGTACTTC CASSPSLAGGPETQYF
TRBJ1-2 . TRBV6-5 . TGTGCCAGCAGTTACTCCCACAGGGAGCATTACTACACCTTC CASSYSHREHYYTF
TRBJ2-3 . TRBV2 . TGTGCCAGCAGTGAATTGAGGGCGGGTCGGACAGATACGCAGTATTTT CASSELRAGRTDTQYF
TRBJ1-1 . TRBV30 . TGTGCCTGCCGAAGAGGTAGTACTGAAGCTTTCTTT CACRRGSTEAFF
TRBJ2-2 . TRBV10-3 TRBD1 TGTGCCATCAGTGGACAGGGGGGCGACGGGGAGCTGTTTTTT CAISGQGGDGELFF
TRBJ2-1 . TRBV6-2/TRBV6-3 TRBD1 TGTGCCAGCAGTTACGAACAGGGGCCTTTGGGTGATGAGCAGTTCTTC CASSYEQGPLGDEQFF
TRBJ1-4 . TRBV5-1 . TGCGCCAGCAGCGAAGGACAGTTTATTAATGAAAAACTGTTTTTT CASSEGQFINEKLFF
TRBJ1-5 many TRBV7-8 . TGTGCCAGCAGCTTAGCAGGGGCGGCACCGCCCCAGCATTTT CASSLAGAAPPQHF
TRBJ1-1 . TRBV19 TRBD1 TGTGCCAGTAGCTGGGATAGGACAGGAAGGAACACTGAAGCTTTCTTT CASSWDRTGRNTEAFF
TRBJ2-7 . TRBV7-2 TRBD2 TGTGCCAGCAGTCAGTGGACTAGCCAGTCCTACGAGCAGTACTTC CASSQWTSQSYEQYF
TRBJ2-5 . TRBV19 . TGTGCCAGTAGTATAGTCAGGGGAGAGACCCAGTACTTC CASSIVRGETQYF
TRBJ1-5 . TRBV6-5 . TGTGCCAGCAGTTACGGGCAGGGCAGGCAGCCCCAGCATTTT CASSYGQGRQPQHF
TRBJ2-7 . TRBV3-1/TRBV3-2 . TGTGCCAGCAGCCTACAGGGCTCCTACGAGCAGTACTTC CASSLQGSYEQYF
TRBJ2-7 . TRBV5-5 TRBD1 TGTGCCAGCAGCAGGGGACAGGGATTTAGCGAGCAGTACTTC CASSRGQGFSEQYF
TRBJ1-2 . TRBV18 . TGTGCCAGCTCATCCCTATCCGGAAACAGTGGCACTAACTATGGCTACACCTTC CASSSLSGNSGTNYGYTF
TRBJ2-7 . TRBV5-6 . TGTGCCAGCAGCCGTCAGGGGTCTGGTTACGAGCAGTACTTC CASSRQGSGYEQYF
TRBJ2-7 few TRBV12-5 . TGTGCTAGTGGTCCAGGGGATATTCGTTTGGAGCAGTACTTC CASGPGDIRLEQYF
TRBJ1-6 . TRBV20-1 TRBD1 TGCAGTGCTAGTCCTCGACAGGGGGCTGATTCACCCCTCCACTTT CSASPRQGADSPLHF
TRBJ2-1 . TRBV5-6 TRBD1 TGTGCCAGCAGCCTTTTAGGGGGCGCAGGGTACAATGAGCAGTTCTTC CASSLLGGAGYNEQFF
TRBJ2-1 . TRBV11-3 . TGTGCCAGCAGCTTATCGACAGACTACAATGAGCAGTTCTTC CASSLSTDYNEQFF
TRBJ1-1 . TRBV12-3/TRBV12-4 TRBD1 TGTGCCAGCAGTTTGACAGGGGTTGAAGCTTTCTTT CASSLTGVEAFF
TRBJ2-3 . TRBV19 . TGTGCCAGTAGTATAGCGGGGGGCACAGATACGCAGTATTTT CASSIAGGTDTQYF
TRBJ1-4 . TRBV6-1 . TGTGCCAGCAGTGAGGGTGGGGCCGGGGAAAAACTGTTTTTT CASSEGGAGEKLFF
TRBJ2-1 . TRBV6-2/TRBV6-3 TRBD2 TGTGCCAGCAGTTCGGGACTAGCGGGAGACCATGAGCAGTTCTTC CASSSGLAGDHEQFF
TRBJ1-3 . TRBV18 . TGTGCCAGCTCCCCGGGAGCTTTGAGCTCTGGAAACACCATATATTTT CASSPGALSSGNTIYF
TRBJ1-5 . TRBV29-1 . TGCAGCGTTGAATTGGAGGGCGCAAATCAGCCCCAGCATTTT CSVELEGANQPQHF
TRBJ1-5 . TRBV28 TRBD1 TGTGCCAGCAGTTTAGCCCCATGGACAGGGGACAATCAGCCCCAGCATTTT CASSLAPWTGDNQPQHF
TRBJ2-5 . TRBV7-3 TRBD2 TGTGCCAGCAGCTCGAGCGGGAGGGTTGAGACCCAGTACTTC CASSSSGRVETQYF